The 21 T cell receptor beta chains listed next were all sequenced from one sample in a study of blood T cell repertoires in COVID-19. Profiling relied on immunoSEQ multiplex PCR, and the TCRdb table lists in-frame clones only, not all of them. The table lists about 100,000 clones, just under 80% of them singletons. Sequencing input: peripheral blood. The receptor set was obtained from a woman aged 70 to 79 with acute or convalescent COVID-19.

The rearrangement links TRBV5-1 to TRBJ2-1; D gene uncertain. The CDR3 runs to 15 residues. The germline CDR1 and CDR2 sequences are SGHRS and YFSETQ. V dropped 0 bases and J dropped 0 bases, with 7 bases sitting between them. DNA for the CDR3: TGCGCCAGCAGCTTGGGTACCGGCTCCTACAATGAGCAGTTCTTC. Its protein product is CASSLGTGSYNEQFF.

V gene TRBV10-3 combines with J gene TRBJ1-2; D possibly corresponds to TRBD1 (5 bases). From germline, CDR1 is ENHRY and CDR2 SYGVKD. The CDR3 length is 13 residues. V lost 10 bases, J lost 6 bases, and 18 bases lay in between. The CDR3, as DNA: TGTGCCAGCGACAGCTTCTCCGGAAATGGCTACACCTTC. Its translation: CASDSFSGNGYTF.

V gene TRBV27 combines with J gene TRBJ1-5, with D maybe TRBD1 (5 bases). The length of the CDR3 is 15 residues. Germline V gene lookup returns CDR1 MNHEY and CDR2 SMNVEV (reference sequence). V was clipped by 3 bases and J by 4 bases, with 13 bases between them. CDR3 sequence: CASSFSWEGNQPQHF. The CDR3 DNA sequence: TGTGCCAGCAGTTTCAGTTGGGAGGGGAATCAGCCCCAGCATTTT.

This clone has a handful of counts. The chain combines TRBV6-2 or TRBV6-3 with TRBJ2-5, with TRBD2 identical over 11 bases. J lost 2 bases, V lost 5 bases, and 7 bases had no gene match. Germline assignment: CDR1 MNHEY and CDR2 SVGEGT. The CDR3 spans 16 residues. The DNA for the CDR3 is TGTGCCAGCAGTCGTAGCGGGGGGGCTTTGCAAGAGACCCAGTACTTC. This gives the protein CASSRSGGALQETQYF.

This clone was observed a handful of times. V usage is TRBV5-1 and J usage is TRBJ2-2, with D perhaps matching TRBD1 (5 bases). The V end lost 3 bases, the J end lost 0 bases, and 15 bases lay between the germline ends. Germline V gene data show CDR1 as SGHRS and CDR2 as YFSETQ. The CDR3 length is 17 residues. The chain's CDR3 is CASSWGPGAANTGELFF. For the CDR3, the DNA is TGCGCCAGCAGCTGGGGCCCTGGAGCAGCGAACACCGGGGAGCTGTTTTTT.

CDR3 loop: CAWSMRNSPLHF. The CDR3, as DNA: TGTGCCTGGAGTATGAGGAATTCACCCCTCCACTTT. The rearrangement links TRBV30 to TRBJ1-6; D call uncertain. V lost 2 bases and J lost 7, with 6 bases in between. The length of the CDR3 is 12 residues. Germline lookup yields CDR1 GTSNPN and CDR2 SVGIG (reference sequence). Full variable domain (missing parts from reference TRBV30 and TRBJ1-6): SQTIHQWPATLVQPVGSPLSLECTVEGTSNPNLYWYRQAAGRGLQLLFYSVGIGQISSEVPQNLSASRPQDRQFILSSKKLLLSDSGFYLCAWSMRNSPLHFGNGTRLTVT.

For the CDR3, the DNA is TGTGCCACCCAGGGGCAGTTAGGTGCAGATACGCAGTATTTT. Translation gives CATQGQLGADTQYF. The rearrangement links TRBV6-6 to TRBJ2-3, with a tentative D call TRBD1 (6 bases). The germline CDR1 and CDR2 sequences are MNHNY and SVGAGI (reference sequence). V was clipped by 10 bases and J by 4 bases, with 18 bases between them. The CDR3 runs 14 residues.

This clone was observed once. The chain joins TRBV6-5 to TRBJ1-4; D ambiguous. The CDR3 loop spans 14 amino acids. The V and J ends lost 6 bases and 0 bases respectively, with 8 bases between them. Germline V gene lookup returns CDR1 MNHEY and CDR2 SVGAGI. The CDR3 region has the DNA TGTGCCAGCAGACAGTCCTCAACTAATGAAAAACTGTTTTTT. This codes for CASRQSSTNEKLFF.

The CDR3 region has the DNA TGTGCCAGCGCACTGGACACTTCCTACGAGCAGTACTTC. This sequence encodes CASALDTSYEQYF. This chain uses TRBV25-1 with TRBJ2-7; maybe TRBD1 (5 bases). V was shortened by 8 bases and J by 1 base, with 12 bases between the two germline ends. The CDR3 length is 13 residues. Looked up from germline, CDR1 is MGHDK and CDR2 is SYGVNS.

The chain is built from TRBV18 and TRBJ2-1; D is possibly TRBD1 (6 bases). V was pared by 3 bases and J by 5 bases, with 8 bases between. Looked up from germline, CDR1 is KGHSH and CDR2 is LQKENI. The CDR3 is made up of 13 amino acids. The DNA for the CDR3 is TGTGCCAGCTCACCGGACAGACACAATGAGCAGTTCTTC. This sequence encodes CASSPDRHNEQFF.

The chain employs TRBV25-1 and TRBJ2-1; TRBD1 aligns across 7 bases. The CDR3 contains 18 residues. The germline CDR1 and CDR2 sequences are MGHDK and SYGVNS. Losses at the gene ends were 2 bases for V and 7 bases for J; bases not matched to a gene: 17. This CDR3 is CASSELYRGTEKGNEQFF. DNA of the CDR3: TGTGCCAGCAGTGAACTATACAGGGGAACAGAAAAGGGGAATGAGCAGTTCTTC.

The gene calls are TRBV9 and TRBJ2-3; D ambiguous. The CDR3 contains 12 residues. V was shortened by 6 bases and J by 2 bases, with 7 bases between the two germline ends. CDR1 and CDR2 from the germline V gene are SGDLS and YYNGEE. CDR3 DNA sequence: TGTGCCAGCACTAGAGTCACAGATACGCAGTATTTT. Translating it yields CASTRVTDTQYF.

The chain joins TRBV2 to TRBJ1-2, with TRBD1 matching 10 bases. V was clipped by 5 bases and J by 7 bases; unmatched bases: 4. The CDR3 covers 13 residues. The germline gives CDR1 SNHLY, CDR2 FYNNEI. The CDR3 loop reads CASSPGQGSGYTF. In DNA, the CDR3 is TGTGCCAGCAGTCCGGGACAGGGGTCTGGCTACACCTTC. Drawing the rest from reference TRBV2 and TRBJ1-2, the complete variable domain is EPEVTQTPSHQVTQMGQEVILRCVPISNHLYFYWYRQILGQKVEFLVSFYNNEISEKSEIFDDQFSVERPDGSNFTLKIRSTKLEDSAMYFCASSPGQGSGYTFGSGTRLTVV.

V usage is TRBV30 and J usage is TRBJ1-1, with D uncertain. The CDR3 consists of 12 residues. Trimming left V 4 bases short and J 1 base short, with 7 bases between. The germline CDR1 and CDR2 sequences are GTSNPN and SVGIG (reference sequence). CDR3: CAWNPGNTEAFF. The CDR3, as DNA: TGTGCCTGGAACCCCGGGAACACTGAAGCTTTCTTT.

The chain couples TRBV2 to TRBJ2-5, with 13 bases that match TRBD2. The CDR3 length is 14 residues. Germline loops: CDR1 SNHLY, CDR2 FYNNEI. V trimming: 9 bases; J trimming: 5 bases; junction bases outside the gene matches: 6. The CDR3 sequence: CASIGLAGVETQYF. CDR3 DNA sequence: TGTGCCAGTATTGGACTAGCGGGGGTGGAGACCCAGTACTTC.

The chain recombines TRBV6-1 with TRBJ2-1; D not certain. Germline V lookup: CDR1 MNHNS, CDR2 SASEGT. CDR3 length equals 12 residues. Trimming left V 2 bases short and J 10 bases short, with 9 bases between. The CDR3 nucleotides are TGTGCCAGCAGTGAATTTGGCCAGGAGCAGTTCTTC. It is translated as CASSEFGQEQFF.

V is TRBV6-5 and J is TRBJ2-6, with D uncertain. This CDR3 region has 15 residues. In germline, CDR1 is MNHEY, CDR2 SVGAGI. V gave up 7 bases and J gave up 2 bases, with 12 bases separating them. CDR3 loop: CASTAVGPGANVLTF. The CDR3, as DNA: TGTGCCAGCACCGCCGTTGGGCCTGGGGCCAACGTCCTGACTTTC.

The chain employs TRBV5-5 and TRBJ2-3; 14 nucleotides line up with TRBD2. The CDR3 contains 17 residues. Germline CDR1 reads SGHKS; CDR2 reads YYEKEE (reference sequence). Trimming cost V 4 bases and J 6 bases; bases outside gene matches: 10. This chain's CDR3 is CASSPTTSGGAGDTQYF. Written as DNA, the CDR3 is TGTGCCAGCAGCCCTACGACTAGCGGGGGGGCCGGCGATACGCAGTATTTT.

This rearrangement joins TRBV19 to TRBJ1-4, with TRBD1 matching 10 bases. Germline V lookup: CDR1 LNHDA, CDR2 SQIVND (reference sequence). With 7 bases clipped from V and 10 bases from J, the junction kept 15 bases outside the gene matches. This CDR3 spans 16 amino acids. This chain's CDR3 is CASISWSGQGKGKLFF. CDR3 in DNA: TGTGCCAGTATTTCGTGGTCGGGACAGGGGAAGGGAAAACTGTTTTTT.

This clone was recorded only once. The chain joins TRBV30 to TRBJ2-7; tentatively, D is TRBD2 (6 bases). The germline CDR1 and CDR2 sequences are GTSNPN and SVGIG (reference sequence). V lost 4 bases, J lost 7 bases, and 11 bases lay in between. The CDR3 is made up of 11 amino acids. CDR3 loop: CAWMGRREQYF. The CDR3 DNA follows: TGTGCCTGGATGGGGAGGAGAGAGCAGTACTTC.

The genes are TRBV30 and TRBJ2-5; 11 bases agree with TRBD2. Germline V gene data show CDR1 as GTSNPN and CDR2 as SVGIG (reference sequence). The CDR3 contains 14 residues. V trimming: 1 base; J trimming: 9 bases; junction bases outside the gene matches: 7. This CDR3 reads CAWSETSGELPQYF. The CDR3 coding sequence is TGTGCCTGGAGTGAGACTAGCGGGGAACTCCCCCAGTACTTC. Together with reference TRBV30 and TRBJ2-5, the CDR3 gives the full variable domain: SQTIHQWPATLVQPVGSPLSLECTVEGTSNPNLYWYRQAAGRGLQLLFYSVGIGQISSEVPQNLSASRPQDRQFILSSKKLLLSDSGFYLCAWSETSGELPQYFGPGTRLLVL.